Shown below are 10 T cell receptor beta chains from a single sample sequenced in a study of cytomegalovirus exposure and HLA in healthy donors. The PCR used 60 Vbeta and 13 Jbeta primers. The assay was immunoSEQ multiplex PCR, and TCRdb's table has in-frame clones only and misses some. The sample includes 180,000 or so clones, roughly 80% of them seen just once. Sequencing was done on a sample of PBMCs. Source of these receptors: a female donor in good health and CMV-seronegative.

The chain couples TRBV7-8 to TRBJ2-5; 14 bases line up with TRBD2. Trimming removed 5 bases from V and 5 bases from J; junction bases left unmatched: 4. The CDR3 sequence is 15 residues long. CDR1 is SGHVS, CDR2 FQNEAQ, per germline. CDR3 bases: TGTGCCAGCAGCGCCCGACTAGCGGGAGGGGAGACCCAGTACTTC. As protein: CASSARLAGGETQYF.

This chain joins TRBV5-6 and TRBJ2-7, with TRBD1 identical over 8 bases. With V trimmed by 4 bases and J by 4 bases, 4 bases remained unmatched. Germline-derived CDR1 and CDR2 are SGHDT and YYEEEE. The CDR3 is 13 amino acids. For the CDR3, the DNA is TGTGCCAGCAGCCTCCGACAGGGGTACGAGCAGTACTTC. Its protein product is CASSLRQGYEQYF.

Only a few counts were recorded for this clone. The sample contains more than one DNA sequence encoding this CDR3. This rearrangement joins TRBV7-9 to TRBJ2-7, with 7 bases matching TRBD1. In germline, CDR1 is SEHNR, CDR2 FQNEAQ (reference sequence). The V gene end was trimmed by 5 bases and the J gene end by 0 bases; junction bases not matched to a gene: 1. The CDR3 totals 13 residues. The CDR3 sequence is CASSRDSSYEQYF. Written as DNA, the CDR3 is TGTGCCAGCAGCCGGGACAGCTCCTACGAGCAGTACTTC.

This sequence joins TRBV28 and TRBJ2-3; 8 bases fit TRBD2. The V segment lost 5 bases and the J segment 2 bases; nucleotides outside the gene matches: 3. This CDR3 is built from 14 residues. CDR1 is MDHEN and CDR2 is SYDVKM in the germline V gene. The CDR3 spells CASSVAGITDTQYF. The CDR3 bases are TGTGCCAGCAGTGTAGCGGGAATCACAGATACGCAGTATTTT. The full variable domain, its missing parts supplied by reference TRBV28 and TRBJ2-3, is DVKVTQSSRYLVKRTGEKVFLECVQDMDHENMFWYRQDPGLGLRLIYFSYDVKMKEKGDIPEGYSVSREKKERFSLILESASTNQTSMYLCASSVAGITDTQYFGPGTRLTVL.

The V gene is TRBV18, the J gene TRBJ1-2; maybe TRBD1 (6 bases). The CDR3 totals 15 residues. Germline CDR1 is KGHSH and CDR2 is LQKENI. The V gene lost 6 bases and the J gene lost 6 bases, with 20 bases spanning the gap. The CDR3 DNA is TGTGCCAGCTCCCCGAAGGCGGGGGGCGTAAATGGCTACACCTTC. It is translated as CASSPKAGGVNGYTF.

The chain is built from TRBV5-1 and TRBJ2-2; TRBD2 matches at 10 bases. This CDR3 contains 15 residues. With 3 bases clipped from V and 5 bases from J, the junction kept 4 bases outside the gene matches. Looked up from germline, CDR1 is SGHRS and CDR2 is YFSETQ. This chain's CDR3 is CASSWRAGGTGELFF. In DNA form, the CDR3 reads TGCGCCAGCAGCTGGAGAGCGGGGGGGACCGGGGAGCTGTTTTTT.

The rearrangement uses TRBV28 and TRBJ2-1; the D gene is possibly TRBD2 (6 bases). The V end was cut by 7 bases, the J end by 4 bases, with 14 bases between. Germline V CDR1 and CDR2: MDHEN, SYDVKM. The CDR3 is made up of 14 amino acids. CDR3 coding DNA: TGTGCCAGCACCCTGGAGGGCCCTTACAATGAGCAGTTCTTC. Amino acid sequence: CASTLEGPYNEQFF.

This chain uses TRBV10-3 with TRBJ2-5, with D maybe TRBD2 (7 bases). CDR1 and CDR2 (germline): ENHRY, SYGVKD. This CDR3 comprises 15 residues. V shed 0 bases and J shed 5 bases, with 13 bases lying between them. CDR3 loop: CAISESGRGGETQYF. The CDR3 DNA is TGTGCCATCAGTGAGTCGGGCAGGGGAGGGGAGACCCAGTACTTC.

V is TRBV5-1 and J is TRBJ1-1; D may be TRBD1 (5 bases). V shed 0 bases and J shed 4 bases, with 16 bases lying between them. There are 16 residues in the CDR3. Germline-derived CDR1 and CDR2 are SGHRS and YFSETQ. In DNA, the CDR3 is TGCGCCAGCAGCTTGGCCCTAGGCAGGGTGGTCACTGAAGCTTTCTTT. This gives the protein CASSLALGRVVTEAFF.

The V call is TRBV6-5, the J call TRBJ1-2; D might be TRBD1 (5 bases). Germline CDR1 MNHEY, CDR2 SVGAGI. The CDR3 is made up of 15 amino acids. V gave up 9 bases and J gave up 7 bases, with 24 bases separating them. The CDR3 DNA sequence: TGTGCCAGTTCCTCCTTGGGGGGTAAGTGGACTGGCTACACCTTC. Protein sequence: CASSSLGGKWTGYTF.